The 3 T cell receptor beta chains listed next were all sequenced from one sample in a study of response to subunit inactivated influenza vaccine. TCRdb re-analysed the RT-PCR reads in MiXCR, keeping a single row per CDR3 protein. The sample gives about 620,000 distinct CDR3 sequences, about 12% of which show up once; roughly 10% is in the top ten. The starting material was PBMCs from blood, obtained on the day of vaccination. All receptors derive from a man aged 45-65 years who received an inactivated influenza vaccine.

The table lists this clonotype with many counts. This chain joins TRBV4-1 and TRBJ1-2, with 7 bases lining up with TRBD1. Germline lookup yields CDR1 MGHRA and CDR2 YSYEKL. This CDR3 is 15 amino acids long. With V trimmed by 0 bases and J by 3 bases, 4 bases remained unmatched. CDR3 DNA sequence: TGCGCCAGCAGCCAAGATCGGGACAGCCACTATGGCTACACCTTC. Its translation is CASSQDRDSHYGYTF.

The genes are TRBV20-1 and TRBJ2-1; TRBD2 aligns across 12 bases. J lost 2 bases, V lost 2 bases, and 4 bases had no gene match. The CDR3 is made up of 16 amino acids. CDR1 and CDR2 (germline): DFQATT, SNEGSKA (reference sequence). The CDR3 sequence is CSARPWTSGTYNEQFF. As DNA, the CDR3 is TGCAGTGCTAGACCTTGGACTAGCGGGACCTACAATGAGCAGTTCTTC.

This clonotype was counted only a few times. The rearrangement uses TRBV6-5 and TRBJ2-1; 10 bases fit TRBD2. V shed 2 bases, J shed 7 bases, and the junction held 5 bases outside the gene matches. Germline values: CDR1 MNHEY, CDR2 SVGAGI. CDR3 length: 15 amino acids. For the CDR3, the DNA is TGTGCCAGCAGTTACGCTAGCGGGAGTCCGAATGAGCAGTTCTTC. It codes for CASSYASGSPNEQFF.